This is a list of T cell receptor beta chains from one sample in a study of blood T cell repertoires in COVID-19. The repertoire was sequenced with immunoSEQ multiplex PCR; TCRdb's copy has only in-frame clones and lacks some. The data contain approximately 350,000 clones, more than 80% of them seen just once; the ten biggest clones take up over 1%. The sequenced material came from peripheral blood. The receptor source for this set is a man aged 40-55 years with acute or convalescent COVID-19. Both conserved end residues are trimmed from each CDR3.

TRBV5-6	TRBJ2-4	ASSIQGALAKNIQY
TRBV4-1	TRBJ1-4	ASSHPYRVRDEKLF
TRBV27	TRBJ2-7	ASSSSGTSHEQY
TRBV27	TRBJ2-3	ASSRGGPVDTQY
TRBV6-5	TRBJ2-4	ASSYTGLAKNIQY
TRBV4-1	TRBJ2-6	ASSQRGQELSGANVLT
TRBV7-2	TRBJ2-7	ASSWATYEQY
TRBV19	TRBJ2-7	ASSGTGLYEQY
TRBV11-2	TRBJ1-2	ASRRGMPLRDGYT
TRBV6-5	TRBJ1-2	ASGRKTEGYT
TRBV19	TRBJ1-5	ASSVDRDQPQH
TRBV2	TRBJ2-2	ASKRDRVDTGELF
TRBV27	TRBJ2-7	ATRTSGIYEQY
TRBV7-2	TRBJ2-5	ASSFGRLAGAQETQY
TRBV27	TRBJ1-2	ASRKDSNYGYT
TRBV5-5	TRBJ2-2	ASSVGTGHTGELF
TRBV6-4	TRBJ2-7	ASSPITSGRTSSYEQY
TRBV6-5	TRBJ1-6	ASSFESLVDSPLH
TRBV4-2	TRBJ2-6	ASSRERGSGANVLT
TRBV20-1	TRBJ1-2	SVHQIYGYT
TRBV7-3	TRBJ2-3	ASSPTGTSFNTDTQY
TRBV29-1	TRBJ2-3	SVEAGVGTDTQY
TRBV9	TRBJ2-4	ASSPRLAGGNIQY
TRBV5-6	TRBJ2-1	ASSSLVVGPLGNEQF
TRBV2	TRBJ2-1	ASTGGAGSYNEQF
TRBV18	TRBJ2-2	ASSPRGTGELF
TRBV4-2	TRBJ1-1	ASSQVIQGGMNTEAF
TRBV10-3	TRBJ2-7	ATKFVDGGSYEQY
TRBV27	TRBJ2-2	ASSLWGWFGQWGANTGELF
TRBV15	TRBJ1-2	ATSRDLRGRGDNYGYT